This is a list of T cell receptor beta chains from one sample in a study of OX40 agonist ivuxolimab in advanced cancers. Sequencing used immunoSEQ multiplex PCR; TCRdb keeps in-frame clones, though not all of them. The table has some 17,000 clones, approximately 91% seen once. The input for sequencing was CD4+ or CD8+ T cells sorted from blood, taken in a trial of the OX40 agonist ivuxolimab. These receptors were collected from an adult with an advanced solid tumor such as melanoma, head and neck, liver or kidney cancer. Each CDR3 is given with its conserved first and last residue. D genes are given only for firm matches. Clone size is shown for a subset of rows, as once, few, many or a class of expanded clone.

j_call | clone_size | d_call | v_call | cdr3_aa | cdr3_nt
TRBJ1-2 | - | TRBD1 | TRBV4-1 | CASSRRQGDNGYTF | TGCGCCAGCAGCCGCCGACAGGGTGATAATGGCTACACCTTC
TRBJ1-1 | - | - | TRBV27 | CASSLTGSPTEAFF | TGTGCCAGCAGTCTCACAGGTTCCCCCACTGAAGCTTTCTTT
TRBJ2-1 | few | TRBD2 | TRBV9 | CASSDGTSEYNEQFF | TGTGCCAGCAGCGACGGGACTAGCGAATACAATGAGCAGTTCTTC
TRBJ2-3 | - | TRBD2 | TRBV7-8 | CASNPGGDTQYF | TGTGCCAGCAACCCCGGGGGGGATACGCAGTATTTT
TRBJ2-4 | - | TRBD2 | TRBV11-2 | CASSLDTAGASGGKYIQYF | TGTGCCAGCAGCTTAGATACCGCGGGGGCTAGCGGGGGGAAATACATTCAGTACTTC
TRBJ1-1 | - | - | TRBV15 | CATSRQVGTEAFF | TGTGCCACCAGCAGGCAGGTTGGCACTGAAGCTTTCTTT
TRBJ2-6 | - | - | TRBV7-2 | CASSWVGSGANVLTF | TGTGCCAGCAGCTGGGTGGGCTCTGGGGCCAACGTCCTGACTTTC
TRBJ2-7 | - | - | TRBV6-5 | CASSYVFYEQYF | TGTGCCAGCAGTTACGTCTTCTACGAGCAGTACTTC
TRBJ2-1 | once | - | TRBV7-9 | CASSFGDNEQFF | TGTGCCAGCAGCTTTGGGGACAATGAGCAGTTCTTC
TRBJ2-4 | - | - | TRBV27 | CASSPRNYVAKNIQYF | TGTGCCAGCAGTCCCCGGAACTACGTAGCCAAAAACATTCAGTACTTC
TRBJ1-1 | - | - | TRBV10-3 | CAISEPGKGDTEAFF | TGTGCCATCAGTGAGCCAGGGAAAGGGGACACTGAAGCTTTCTTT
TRBJ2-1 | - | - | TRBV4-3 | CASSQAGAGLGNEQFF | TGCGCCAGCAGCCAAGCTGGCGCTGGTCTTGGAAATGAGCAGTTCTTC
TRBJ2-5 | once | - | TRBV7-6 | CASSPRTRSQETQYF | TGTGCCAGCAGCCCACGTACACGGTCCCAAGAGACCCAGTACTTC
TRBJ2-7 | - | TRBD2 | TRBV5-4 | CASREAGLGYEQYF | TGTGCCAGCAGGGAGGCAGGACTAGGCTACGAGCAGTACTTC
TRBJ1-5 | - | - | TRBV2 | CASSPTPYSNQPQHF | TGTGCCAGCAGTCCCACACCTTATAGCAATCAGCCCCAGCATTTT
TRBJ2-7 | - | - | TRBV15 | CATSRAGYEQYF | TGTGCCACCAGCAGAGCTGGATACGAGCAGTACTTC
TRBJ2-2 | few | TRBD2 | TRBV13 | CASSPRLASTGELFF | TGTGCCAGCAGCCCCCGACTAGCGTCTACCGGGGAGCTGTTTTTT
TRBJ1-1 | - | TRBD1 | TRBV5-7 | CASSPTGETEAFF | TGTGCCAGCAGCCCAACAGGGGAGACTGAAGCTTTCTTT
TRBJ1-2 | - | - | TRBV9 | CASSDSLLVYTF | TGTGCCAGCAGCGACAGCCTACTCGTCTACACCTTC
TRBJ2-7 | - | - | TRBV21-1 | CASRKVGDDRVNAYEQYF | TGTGCCAGCAGGAAAGTGGGGGATGACAGGGTCAACGCCTACGAGCAGTACTTC
TRBJ2-7 | - | TRBD1 | TRBV27 | CASSLGQYYEQYF | TGTGCCAGCAGCCTGGGACAGTATTACGAGCAGTACTTC
TRBJ2-5 | - | TRBD1 | TRBV4-3 | CASSQHGFGTVQETQYF | TGCGCCAGCAGCCAACACGGGTTTGGGACAGTCCAAGAGACCCAGTACTTC
TRBJ1-1 | - | - | TRBV15 | CATSLGGMNTEAFF | TGTGCCACCAGCCTCGGGGGGATGAACACTGAAGCTTTCTTT
TRBJ1-1 | - | - | TRBV11-2 | CASLPAGQGWGTEAFF | TGTGCCAGCCTACCGGCGGGGCAGGGGTGGGGCACTGAAGCTTTCTTT
TRBJ1-4 | - | TRBD1 | TRBV4-1 | CASRTGGVEKLFF | TGCGCCAGCCGGACAGGGGGCGTTGAAAAACTGTTTTTT